The present entry profiles one T cell receptor (beta chain) with its context. Germline V CDR1 and CDR2: SEHNR, FQNEAQ (reference sequence). Trimming stripped 5 bases from V and 3 bases from J, with 15 bases between. This CDR3 comprises 15 residues. Some clones are missing from TCRdb's copy, which holds only in-frame ones; the method was immunoSEQ multiplex PCR. The profile covers over 200,000 clones, with 87% appearing a single time and about a tenth taken by the ten largest. The sample belongs to a study of blood T cell repertoires in COVID-19. Study-level background: From the United States, Italy and Spain came samples of acute and convalescent COVID-19.

Sequences were obtained from PBMCs or T cells enriched from blood (not recorded which). This chain connects TRBV7-9 to TRBJ2-3, with D possibly TRBD2 on 6 matching bases. The sequence was collected from a man aged 25-45 years who had recovered from COVID-19. CDR3 in amino acids: CASSPRTKATDTQYF. CDR3 nucleotide sequence: TGTGCCAGCAGCCCCCGGACTAAAGCGACAGATACGCAGTATTTT.